The T cell receptor beta chain described here comes from a study of control samples from healthy donors and cancer patients. This clone was detected only once. V lost 5 bases and J 2 bases, leaving 9 bases between the germline ends. The CDR3 sequence is 13 residues long. Looked up from germline, CDR1 is SGHVS and CDR2 is FQNEAQ. Sequencing was performed with immunoSEQ multiplex PCR; in TCRdb, only in-frame clones are kept and a portion is missing. The sample consists of some 76,000 clones, roughly nine tenths of them appearing once. The V gene is TRBV7-8, the J gene TRBJ1-1, with a tentative D call TRBD1 (6 bases). Sequencing used PBMCs. The source of this sequence is a woman aged 50 to 60 with colorectal cancer. DNA of the CDR3: TGTGCCAGCAGCCCGGGACATAACACTGAAGCTTTCTTT. Protein product: CASSPGHNTEAFF.